What follows describes a single TCR beta chain. These data belong to a study of blood T cell repertoires in COVID-19. Germline CDR1 MNHNS, CDR2 SASEGT. The germline V and J ends were trimmed by 0 bases and 2 bases, with 9 bases remaining between them. This CDR3 has 15 residues. Methods used by the authors: The assay estimated nucleated cells by amplifying reference gene primers. TCRdb keeps only in-frame clones here, not all; method: immunoSEQ multiplex PCR. Clone size and V and J calls were adopted from that table, with D and trimming inferred from the DNA. Of 250,000 to 300,000 clones in the sample, around nine tenths are singletons; the top ten hold about 0.94%.

This receptor was obtained from a woman aged 40 to 55 who had recovered from COVID-19. The chain carries TRBV6-1 and TRBJ2-3; D possibly corresponds to TRBD2 (5 bases). The sequenced material came from peripheral blood. CDR3 region: CASSEAAGLTDTQYF. The CDR3 DNA sequence: TGTGCCAGCAGTGAAGCCGCGGGCCTCACAGATACGCAGTATTTT.